This paragraph covers one T cell receptor (beta chain) sequence. Antigen: not known. From germline, CDR1 is KGHDR and CDR2 SFDVKD. The CDR3 covers 13 residues. Trimming took 9 bases from V and 1 from J, leaving 8 bases between them. The source of the sample is a study of T cell responses to AZD1222 COVID-19 vaccine. The protocol was immunoSEQ multiplex PCR, while the TCRdb copy is restricted to in-frame clones and leaves out a portion. This table holds 90,000 to 130,000 clones, just over 85% found once. The study's findings and limits: In a largely white British group with more females than males, clonal diversity was possibly underestimated. Along spike, vaccine-associated CD4 TCRs were found throughout, with dominance at 160-218 and 743-854. Regions left unmutated in variants are reportedly the target of nearly half of spike-specific TCRs. It was only a handful of AZD1222 recipients who were seropositive at baseline.

This clonotype was obtained from an adult in good health. V and J are TRBV24-1 and TRBJ2-2; a weak D match, TRBD1 (6 bases). The sequencing used peripheral blood, collected on day 0 of AZD1222 vaccination. CDR3 in amino acids: CATQDRNTGELFF. The CDR3 coding sequence is TGTGCCACCCAGGACAGGAACACCGGGGAGCTGTTTTTT.